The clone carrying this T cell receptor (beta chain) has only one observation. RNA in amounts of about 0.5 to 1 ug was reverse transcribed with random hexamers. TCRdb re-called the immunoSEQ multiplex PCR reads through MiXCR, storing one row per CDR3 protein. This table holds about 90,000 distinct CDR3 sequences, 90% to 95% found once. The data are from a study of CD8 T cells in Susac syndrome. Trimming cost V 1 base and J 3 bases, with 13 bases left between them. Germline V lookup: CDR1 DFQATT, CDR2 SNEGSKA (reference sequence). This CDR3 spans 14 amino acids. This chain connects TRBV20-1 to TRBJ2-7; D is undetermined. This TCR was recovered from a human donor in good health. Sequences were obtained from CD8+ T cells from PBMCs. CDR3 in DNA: TGCAGTGCTAGAGGGCAGCTCAGCCGCTACGAGCAGTACTTC. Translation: CSARGQLSRYEQYF.